This TCR beta chain was recovered during a study of Graves' ophthalmopathy and Graves' hyperthyroidism. V dropped 3 bases and J dropped 4; count of bases not matched to a gene: 8. CDR1 is SQVTM, CDR2 ANQGSEA, per germline. The CDR3 contains 17 residues. This clonotype was observed at least ten times. Its antigen remains unidentified. Study-wide findings and caveats: Appearing in blood as well were most expanded thyroid clonotypes above 0.001 frequency.

RNA transcripts yielded amplified TCR beta CDR3 regions. The first round was an RT-PCR with HTBI primers, and the second round was a multiplex PCR. Each CDR3 protein gets one entry after TCRdb re-called the multiplex PCR reads with MiXCR. The sample lists about 400,000 distinct CDR3 sequences; around 21% were seen once. Ophthalmopathy not arising within 18 months of follow-up defined hyperthyroidism as stable. The hyperthyroidism patients, aged 18 to 65, had been newly diagnosed, with under 2 months' duration. Serum thyroxine and TRAb, along with clinical symptoms, thyroid ultrasound and orbital computed tomography, were what diagnosis relied on.

This clonotype was sampled from a young woman with stable Graves' hyperthyroidism. Sequenced material: peripheral blood. The V call is TRBV29-1, the J call TRBJ2-2, with 13 positions matching TRBD2. The CDR3 spells CSVERTSGSGSTGELFF. For the CDR3, the DNA is TGCAGCGTTGAGCGGACTAGCGGGAGCGGGAGCACCGGGGAGCTGTTTTTT.